Described below is a single T cell receptor (beta chain) sequence and its context. Recruited during active infection, patients (from Seattle) were subsequently followed longitudinally. In the original analysis: Reference gene primer amplification gave estimated nucleated cell counts. The repertoire was sequenced with immunoSEQ multiplex PCR; TCRdb's copy has only in-frame clones and lacks some. For V, J and clone size, that table is used; D and trimming come from the DNA. The sample includes some 170,000 clones, approximately 95% of them seen just once. Trimming took off 2 bases at V and 2 bases at J, with 11 bases between the two ends. CDR3 length: 14 amino acids. Germline assignment: CDR1 SGHDT and CDR2 YYEEEE. The sample originates from a study of blood T cell repertoires in COVID-19. Study summary: Some COVID-19 samples were acute and others convalescent; all came from the United States, Italy and Spain.

This clonotype was obtained from an older woman with COVID-19, enrolled during active disease. Sequenced: peripheral blood. This chain connects TRBV5-6 to TRBJ2-7; tentative D call: TRBD1 (5 bases). The CDR3 bases are TGTGCCAGCAGCTTTGACCAGGGCGCCTACGAGCAGTACTTC. It specifies CASSFDQGAYEQYF.